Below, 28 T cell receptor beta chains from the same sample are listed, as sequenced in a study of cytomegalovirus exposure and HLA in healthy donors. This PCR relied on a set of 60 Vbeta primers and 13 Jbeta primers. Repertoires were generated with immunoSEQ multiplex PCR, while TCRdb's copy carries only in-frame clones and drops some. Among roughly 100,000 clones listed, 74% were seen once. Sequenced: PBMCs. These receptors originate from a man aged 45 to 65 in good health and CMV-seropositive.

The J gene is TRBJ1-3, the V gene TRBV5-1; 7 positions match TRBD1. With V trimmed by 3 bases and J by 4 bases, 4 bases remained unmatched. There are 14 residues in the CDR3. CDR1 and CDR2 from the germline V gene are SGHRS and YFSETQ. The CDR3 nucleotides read TGCGCCAGCAGCTCCGGGACAGCAGGAAACACCATATATTTT. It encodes CASSSGTAGNTIYF.

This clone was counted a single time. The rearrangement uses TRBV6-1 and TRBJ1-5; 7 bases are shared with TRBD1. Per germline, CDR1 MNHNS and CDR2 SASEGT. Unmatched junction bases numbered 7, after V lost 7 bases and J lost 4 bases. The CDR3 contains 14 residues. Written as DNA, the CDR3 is TGTGCCAGCACTGTGGGACAGAGGAATCAGCCCCAGCATTTT. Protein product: CASTVGQRNQPQHF.

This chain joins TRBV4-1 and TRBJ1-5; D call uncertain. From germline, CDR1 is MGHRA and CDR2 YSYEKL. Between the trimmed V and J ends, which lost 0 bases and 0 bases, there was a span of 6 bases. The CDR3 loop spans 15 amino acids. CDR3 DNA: TGCGCCAGCAGCCAAGACCCTTATAGCAATCAGCCCCAGCATTTT. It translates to CASSQDPYSNQPQHF.

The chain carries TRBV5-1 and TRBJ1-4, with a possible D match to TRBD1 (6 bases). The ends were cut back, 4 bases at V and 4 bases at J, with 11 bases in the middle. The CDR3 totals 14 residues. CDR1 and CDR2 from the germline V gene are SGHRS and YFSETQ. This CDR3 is CASSLGTHNEKLFF. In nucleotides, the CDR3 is TGCGCCAGCAGCCTCGGGACACATAATGAAAAACTGTTTTTT.

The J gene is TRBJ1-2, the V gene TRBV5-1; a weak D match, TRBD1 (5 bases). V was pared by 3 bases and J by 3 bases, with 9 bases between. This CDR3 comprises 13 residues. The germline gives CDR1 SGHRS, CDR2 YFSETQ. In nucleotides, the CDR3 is TGCGCCAGCAGCTCACAGGATTACTATGGCTACACCTTC. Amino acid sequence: CASSSQDYYGYTF.

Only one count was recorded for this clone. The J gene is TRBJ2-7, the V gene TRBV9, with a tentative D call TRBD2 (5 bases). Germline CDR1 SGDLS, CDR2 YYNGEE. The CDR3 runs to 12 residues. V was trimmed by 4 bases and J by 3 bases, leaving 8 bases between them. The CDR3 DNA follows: TGTGCCAGCAGCCCGGGGAACTACGAGCAGTACTTC. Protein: CASSPGNYEQYF.

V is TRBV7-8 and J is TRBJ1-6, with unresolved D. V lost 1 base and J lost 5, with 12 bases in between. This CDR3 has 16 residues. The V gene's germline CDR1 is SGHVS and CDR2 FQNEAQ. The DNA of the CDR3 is TGTGCCAGCAGCTTAGGCCGGGGAAAGAATAATTCACCCCTCCACTTT. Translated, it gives CASSLGRGKNNSPLHF.

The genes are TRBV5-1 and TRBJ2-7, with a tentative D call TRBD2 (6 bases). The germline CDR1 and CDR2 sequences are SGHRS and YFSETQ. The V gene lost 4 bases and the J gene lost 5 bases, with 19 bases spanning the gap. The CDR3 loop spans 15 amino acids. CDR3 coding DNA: TGCGCCAGCAGCGTCCTCGGCGGTAGCGGCGACGAGCAGTACTTC. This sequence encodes CASSVLGGSGDEQYF.

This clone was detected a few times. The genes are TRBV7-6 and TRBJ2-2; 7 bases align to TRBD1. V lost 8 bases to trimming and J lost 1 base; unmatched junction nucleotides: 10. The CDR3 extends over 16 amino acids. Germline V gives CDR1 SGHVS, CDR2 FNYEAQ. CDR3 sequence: CASGVTGTENTGELFF. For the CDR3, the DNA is TGTGCCAGCGGAGTTACCGGGACAGAGAACACCGGGGAGCTGTTTTTT.

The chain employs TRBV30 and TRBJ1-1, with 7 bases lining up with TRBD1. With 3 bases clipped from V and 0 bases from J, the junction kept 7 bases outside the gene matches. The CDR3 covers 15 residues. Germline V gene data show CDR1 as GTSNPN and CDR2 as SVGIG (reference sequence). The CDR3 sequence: CAWSFRGIMNTEAFF. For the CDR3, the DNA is TGTGCCTGGAGCTTCAGGGGGATCATGAACACTGAAGCTTTCTTT. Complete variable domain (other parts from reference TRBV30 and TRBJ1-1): SQTIHQWPATLVQPVGSPLSLECTVEGTSNPNLYWYRQAAGRGLQLLFYSVGIGQISSEVPQNLSASRPQDRQFILSSKKLLLSDSGFYLCAWSFRGIMNTEAFFGQGTRLTVV.

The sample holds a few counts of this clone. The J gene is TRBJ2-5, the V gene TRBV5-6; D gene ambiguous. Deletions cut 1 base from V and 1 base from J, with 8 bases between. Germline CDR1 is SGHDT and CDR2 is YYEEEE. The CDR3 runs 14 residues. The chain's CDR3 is CASSLPSAQETQYF. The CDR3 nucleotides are TGTGCCAGCAGCTTGCCGAGTGCCCAAGAGACCCAGTACTTC. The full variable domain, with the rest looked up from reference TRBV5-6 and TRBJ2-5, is DAGVTQSPTHLIKTRGQQVTLRCSPKSGHDTVSWYQQALGQGPQFIFQYYEEEERQRGNFPDRFSGHQFPNYSSELNVNALLLGDSALYLCASSLPSAQETQYFGPGTRLLVL.

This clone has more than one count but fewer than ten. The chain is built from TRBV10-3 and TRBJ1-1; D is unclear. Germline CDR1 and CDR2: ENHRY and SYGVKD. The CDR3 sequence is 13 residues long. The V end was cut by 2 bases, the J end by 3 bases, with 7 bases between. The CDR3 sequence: CAISEIRDTEAFF. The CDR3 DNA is TGTGCCATCAGTGAGATTCGCGACACTGAAGCTTTCTTT.

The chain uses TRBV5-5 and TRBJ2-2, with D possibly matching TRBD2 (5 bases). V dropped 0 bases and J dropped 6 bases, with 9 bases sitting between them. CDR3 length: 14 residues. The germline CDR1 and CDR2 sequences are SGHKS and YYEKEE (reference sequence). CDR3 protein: CASSLGLAAGELFF. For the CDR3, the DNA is TGTGCCAGCAGCTTGGGGCTAGCTGCCGGGGAGCTGTTTTTT. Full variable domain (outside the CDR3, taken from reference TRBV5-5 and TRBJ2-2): DAGVTQSPTHLIKTRGQQVTLRCSPISGHKSVSWYQQVLGQGPQFIFQYYEKEERGRGNFPDRFSARQFPNYSSELNVNALLLGDSALYLCASSLGLAAGELFFGEGSRLTVL.

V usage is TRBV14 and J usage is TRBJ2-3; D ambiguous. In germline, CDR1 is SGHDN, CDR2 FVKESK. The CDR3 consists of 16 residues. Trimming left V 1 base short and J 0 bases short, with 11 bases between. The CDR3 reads CASSQVATPSTDTQYF. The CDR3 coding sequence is TGTGCCAGCAGCCAAGTGGCCACCCCTAGCACAGATACGCAGTATTTT.

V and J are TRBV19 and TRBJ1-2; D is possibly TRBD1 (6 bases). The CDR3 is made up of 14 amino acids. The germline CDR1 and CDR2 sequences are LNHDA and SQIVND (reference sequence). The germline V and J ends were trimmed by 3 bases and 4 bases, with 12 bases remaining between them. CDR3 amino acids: CASSISRQAYGYTF. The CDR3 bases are TGTGCCAGTAGTATTTCCCGACAGGCCTATGGCTACACCTTC.

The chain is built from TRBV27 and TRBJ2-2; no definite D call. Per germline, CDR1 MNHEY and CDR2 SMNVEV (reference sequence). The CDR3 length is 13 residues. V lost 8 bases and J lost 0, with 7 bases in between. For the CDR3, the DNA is TGTGCCAGCCGGAGCGCGAACACCGGGGAGCTGTTTTTT. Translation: CASRSANTGELFF.

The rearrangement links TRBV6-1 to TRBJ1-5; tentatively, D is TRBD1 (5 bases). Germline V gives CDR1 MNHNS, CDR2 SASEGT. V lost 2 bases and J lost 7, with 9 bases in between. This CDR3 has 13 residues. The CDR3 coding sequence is TGTGCCAGCAGTGAACTCGGGGGACAGCCCCAGCATTTT. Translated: CASSELGGQPQHF.

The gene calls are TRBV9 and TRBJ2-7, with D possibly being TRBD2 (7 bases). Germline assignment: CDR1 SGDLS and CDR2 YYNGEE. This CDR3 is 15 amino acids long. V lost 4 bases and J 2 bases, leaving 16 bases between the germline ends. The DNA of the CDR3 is TGTGCCAGCAGCCAAGGGGGGGCTACCGCCTACGAGCAGTACTTC. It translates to CASSQGGATAYEQYF.

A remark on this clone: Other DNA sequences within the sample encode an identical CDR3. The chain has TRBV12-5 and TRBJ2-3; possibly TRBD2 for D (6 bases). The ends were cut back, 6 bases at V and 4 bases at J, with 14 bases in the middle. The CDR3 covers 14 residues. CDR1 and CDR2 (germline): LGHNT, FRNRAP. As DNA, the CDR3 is TGTGCTAGTGGCCCCCCGTGGGGGGCAGATACGCAGTATTTT. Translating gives CASGPPWGADTQYF.

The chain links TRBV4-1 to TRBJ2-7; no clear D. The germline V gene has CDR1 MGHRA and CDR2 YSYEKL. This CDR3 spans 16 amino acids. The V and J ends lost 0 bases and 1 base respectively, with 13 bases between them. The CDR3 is CASSQDAASLSYEQYF. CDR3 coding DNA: TGCGCCAGCAGCCAAGATGCGGCTTCTCTATCCTACGAGCAGTACTTC.

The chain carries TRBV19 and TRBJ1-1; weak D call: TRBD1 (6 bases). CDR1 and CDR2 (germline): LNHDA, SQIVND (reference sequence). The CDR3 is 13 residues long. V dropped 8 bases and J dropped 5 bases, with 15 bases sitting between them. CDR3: CASVTGQRTEAFF. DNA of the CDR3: TGTGCCAGTGTAACCGGACAGCGGACTGAAGCTTTCTTT.

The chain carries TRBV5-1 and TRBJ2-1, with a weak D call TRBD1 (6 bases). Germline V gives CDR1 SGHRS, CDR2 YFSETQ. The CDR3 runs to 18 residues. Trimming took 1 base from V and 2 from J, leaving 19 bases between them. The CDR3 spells CASSLSRGGYGTYNEQFF. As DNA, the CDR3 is TGCGCCAGCAGCTTGTCCAGGGGCGGTTATGGCACCTACAATGAGCAGTTCTTC.

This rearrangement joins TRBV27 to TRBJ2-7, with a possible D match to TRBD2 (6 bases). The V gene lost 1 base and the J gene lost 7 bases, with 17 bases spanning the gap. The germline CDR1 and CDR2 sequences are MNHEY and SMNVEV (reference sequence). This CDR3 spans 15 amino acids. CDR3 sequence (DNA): TGTGCCAGCAGTTTATATCCAGCGGGCCCCTGGGAGCAGTACTTC. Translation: CASSLYPAGPWEQYF.

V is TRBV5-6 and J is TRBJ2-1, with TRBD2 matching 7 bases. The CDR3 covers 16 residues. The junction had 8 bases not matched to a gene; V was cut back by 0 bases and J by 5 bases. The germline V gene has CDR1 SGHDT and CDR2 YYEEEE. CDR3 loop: CASSLARASGDNEQFF. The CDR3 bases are TGTGCCAGCAGCTTGGCCCGCGCTAGCGGAGACAATGAGCAGTTCTTC.

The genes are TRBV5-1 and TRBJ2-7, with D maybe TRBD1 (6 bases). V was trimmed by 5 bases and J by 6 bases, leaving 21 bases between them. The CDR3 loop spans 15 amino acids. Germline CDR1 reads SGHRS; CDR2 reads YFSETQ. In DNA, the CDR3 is TGCGCCAGCAGTCAGACCCAGGGGCCCATCGGCGAGCAGTACTTC. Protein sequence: CASSQTQGPIGEQYF.

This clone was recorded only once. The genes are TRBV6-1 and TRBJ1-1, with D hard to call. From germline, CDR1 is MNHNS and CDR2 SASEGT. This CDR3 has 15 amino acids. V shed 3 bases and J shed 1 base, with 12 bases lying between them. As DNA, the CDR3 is TGTGCCAGCAGTGATTTTGGGAGAACGAACACTGAAGCTTTCTTT. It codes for CASSDFGRTNTEAFF.

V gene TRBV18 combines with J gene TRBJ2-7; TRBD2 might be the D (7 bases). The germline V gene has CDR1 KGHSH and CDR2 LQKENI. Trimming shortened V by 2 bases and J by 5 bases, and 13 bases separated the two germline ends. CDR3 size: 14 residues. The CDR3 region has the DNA TGTGCCAGCTCACCAAGGGGGGGGTTCGACGAGCAGTACTTC. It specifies CASSPRGGFDEQYF.

As DNA, the CDR3 is TGTGCCACCAGCAGAGCCACAGGGAGTACTGAAGCTTTCTTT. Protein sequence: CATSRATGSTEAFF. The V gene is TRBV15, the J gene TRBJ1-1, with D tentatively TRBD1 (6 bases). CDR1 is LNHNV and CDR2 is YYDKDF in the germline V gene (reference sequence). The CDR3 covers 14 residues. The V and J ends lost 1 base and 5 bases respectively, with 11 bases between them.